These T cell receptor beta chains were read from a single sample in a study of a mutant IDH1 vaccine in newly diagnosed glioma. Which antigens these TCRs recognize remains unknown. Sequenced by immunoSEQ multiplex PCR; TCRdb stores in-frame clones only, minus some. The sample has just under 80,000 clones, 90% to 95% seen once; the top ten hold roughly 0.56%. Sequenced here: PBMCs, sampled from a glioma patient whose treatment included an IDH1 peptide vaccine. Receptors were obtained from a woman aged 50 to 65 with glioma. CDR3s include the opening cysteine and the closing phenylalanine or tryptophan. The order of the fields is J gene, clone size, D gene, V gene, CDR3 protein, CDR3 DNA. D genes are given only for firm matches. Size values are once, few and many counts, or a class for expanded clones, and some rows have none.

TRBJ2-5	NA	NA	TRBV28	CASSFRQGHQETQYF	TGTGCCAGCAGTTTTAGGCAGGGACACCAAGAGACCCAGTACTTC
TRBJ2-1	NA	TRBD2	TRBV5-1	CASSNSGNYEQFF	TGCGCCAGCAGTAATAGCGGGAACTATGAGCAGTTCTTC
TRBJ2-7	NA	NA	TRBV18	CASSPSTYEQYF	TGTGCCAGCTCACCATCGACCTACGAGCAGTACTTC
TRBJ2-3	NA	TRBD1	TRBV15	CATSRGQGATDTQYF	TGTGCCACCAGCAGAGGTCAGGGGGCCACAGATACGCAGTATTTT
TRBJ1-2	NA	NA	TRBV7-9	CASSLRAGRGGYTF	TGTGCCAGCAGCTTAAGGGCAGGGAGAGGTGGCTACACCTTC
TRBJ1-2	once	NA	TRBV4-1	CASSQDHGGSGGYTF	TGCGCCAGCAGCCAAGATCACGGGGGGTCGGGTGGCTACACCTTC
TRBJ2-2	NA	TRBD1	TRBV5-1	CASSLDSAGGFPGELFF	TGCGCCAGCAGCTTGGATTCGGCAGGGGGCTTTCCCGGGGAGCTGTTTTTT
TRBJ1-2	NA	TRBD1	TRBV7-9	CASSFGQGGNGYTF	TGTGCCAGCAGCTTCGGACAGGGTGGGAATGGCTACACCTTC
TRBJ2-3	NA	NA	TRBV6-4	CASTSTDTQYF	TGTGCCAGCACGAGCACAGATACGCAGTATTTT
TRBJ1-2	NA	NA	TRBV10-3	CAITPGGVGGGYTF	TGTGCCATCACTCCAGGTGGGGTTGGTGGAGGCTACACCTTC
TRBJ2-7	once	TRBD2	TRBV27	CASSPLTGTIYEQYF	TGTGCCAGCAGTCCCCTGACCGGGACTATCTACGAGCAGTACTTC
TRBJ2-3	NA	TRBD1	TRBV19	CASSMMDRVLTDTQYF	TGTGCCAGTAGTATGATGGACAGGGTTTTAACAGATACGCAGTATTTT
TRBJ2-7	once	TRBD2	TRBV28	CASSPGTSRAYEQYF	TGTGCCAGCAGTCCCGGGACTAGCAGAGCCTACGAGCAGTACTTC
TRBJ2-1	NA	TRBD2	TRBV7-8	CASSAGSSYNEQFF	TGTGCCAGCTCAGCGGGAAGTTCCTACAATGAGCAGTTCTTC
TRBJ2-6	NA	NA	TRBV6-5	CASSLAGANVLTF	TGTGCCAGCAGCCTGGCTGGAGCCAACGTCCTGACTTTC
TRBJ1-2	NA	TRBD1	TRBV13	CASSNRDRNIFYGYTF	TGTGCCAGCAGCAACCGGGACAGGAACATCTTCTATGGCTACACCTTC
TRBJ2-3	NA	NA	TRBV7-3	CASSLLGPDTQYF	TGTGCCAGCAGCTTACTGGGGCCAGATACGCAGTATTTT
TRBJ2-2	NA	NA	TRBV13	CASSSSSVDFTGELFF	TGTGCCAGCAGCTCTAGCTCCGTGGATTTTACCGGGGAGCTGTTTTTT
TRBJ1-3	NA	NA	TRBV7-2	CASSYGGDSGNTIYF	TGTGCCAGCAGCTACGGAGGGGACTCTGGAAACACCATATATTTT
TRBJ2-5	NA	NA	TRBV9	CASSVEAGVETQYF	TGTGCCAGCAGCGTAGAGGCAGGGGTAGAGACCCAGTACTTC
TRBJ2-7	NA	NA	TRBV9	CASSLGEGLSSYEQYF	TGTGCCAGCAGCCTGGGTGAGGGTCTTAGCTCCTACGAGCAGTACTTC
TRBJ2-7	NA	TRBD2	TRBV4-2	CASSQEGLVNEQYF	TGTGCCAGCAGCCAAGAGGGACTAGTGAACGAGCAGTACTTC
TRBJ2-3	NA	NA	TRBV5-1	CASSFRLVGADTQYF	TGCGCCAGCAGCTTCCGTCTAGTCGGGGCAGATACGCAGTATTTT
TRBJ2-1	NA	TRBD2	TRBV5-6	CASSLLSTSDRYNEQFF	TGTGCCAGCAGCTTACTTTCGACTAGCGATCGGTACAATGAGCAGTTCTTC
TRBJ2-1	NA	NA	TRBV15	CATSNPSGNFEQFF	TGTGCCACCAGCAATCCCTCAGGGAACTTTGAGCAGTTCTTC
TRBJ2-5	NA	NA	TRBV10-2	CASSEQETQYF	TGCGCCAGCAGTGAGCAAGAGACCCAGTACTTC
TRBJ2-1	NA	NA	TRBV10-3	CAISEQDFNEQFF	TGTGCCATCAGTGAGCAGGACTTCAATGAGCAGTTCTTC
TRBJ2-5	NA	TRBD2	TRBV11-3	CASSGGSQETQYF	TGTGCTAGCTCGGGAGGTTCCCAAGAGACCCAGTACTTC
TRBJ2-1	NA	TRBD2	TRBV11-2	CASSWGAEREPYNEQFF	TGTGCCAGCAGCTGGGGGGCGGAGCGGGAGCCCTACAATGAGCAGTTCTTC
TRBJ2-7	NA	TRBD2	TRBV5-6	CASSGGLAVDPYEQYF	TGTGCCAGCAGTGGGGGACTAGCGGTCGACCCCTACGAGCAGTACTTC
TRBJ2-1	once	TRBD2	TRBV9	CASSPGLAGDGEQFF	TGTGCCAGCAGCCCTGGACTAGCGGGAGACGGTGAGCAGTTCTTC
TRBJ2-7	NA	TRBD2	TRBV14	CASSQGASGRGEQYF	TGTGCCAGCAGCCAAGGGGCTAGCGGGAGGGGTGAGCAGTACTTC
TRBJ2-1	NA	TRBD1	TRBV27	CASSFFSGGPYNEQFF	TGTGCCAGCAGTTTTTTTTCAGGGGGCCCCTACAATGAGCAGTTCTTC
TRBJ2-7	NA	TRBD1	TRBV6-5	CASINRGSYEQYF	TGTGCCAGCATCAACAGGGGATCCTACGAGCAGTACTTC
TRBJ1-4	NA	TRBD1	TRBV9	CASSAPLTGLDNEKLFF	TGTGCCAGCAGCGCCCCTCTGACAGGGCTTGATAATGAAAAACTGTTTTTT
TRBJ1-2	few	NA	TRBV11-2	CASSSIRGVSGGYTF	TGTGCCAGCAGCTCCATCCGGGGGGTAAGCGGTGGCTACACCTTC
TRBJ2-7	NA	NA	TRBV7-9	CASSFSEGRTYEQYF	TGTGCCAGCAGCTTCTCGGAAGGGCGGACCTACGAGCAGTACTTC
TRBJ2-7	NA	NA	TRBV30	CALGRGAEQYF	TGTGCCTTAGGGCGAGGCGCCGAGCAGTACTTC
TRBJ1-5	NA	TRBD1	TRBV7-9	CASSPGQGASQPQHF	TGTGCCAGCAGCCCCGGACAGGGGGCCAGTCAGCCCCAGCATTTT
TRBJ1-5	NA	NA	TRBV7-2	CASSLNSGSLGNQPQHF	TGTGCCAGCAGCTTAAACTCAGGGTCGTTGGGCAATCAGCCCCAGCATTTT
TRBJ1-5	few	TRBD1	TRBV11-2	CASSATQGAGQPQHF	TGTGCCAGCAGCGCCACTCAGGGGGCAGGTCAGCCCCAGCATTTT
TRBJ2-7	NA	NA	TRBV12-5	CASGSEMGAYEQYF	TGTGCTAGTGGTTCCGAGATGGGGGCCTACGAGCAGTACTTC
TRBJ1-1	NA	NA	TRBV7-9	CASSPDSGGSFF	TGTGCCAGCAGCCCGGACAGCGGAGGGTCGTTCTTT
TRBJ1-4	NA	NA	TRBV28	CASSRGDGLNEKLFF	TGTGCCAGCAGTCGAGGGGACGGCCTGAATGAAAAACTGTTTTTT
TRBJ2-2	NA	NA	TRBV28	CASRQWGAPGELFF	TGTGCCAGCCGTCAGTGGGGGGCTCCCGGGGAGCTGTTTTTT
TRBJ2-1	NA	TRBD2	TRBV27	CASSTGTTINEQFF	TGTGCCAGCAGTACCGGGACTACAATCAATGAGCAGTTCTTC
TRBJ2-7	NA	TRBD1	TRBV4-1	CASSHSPDRGVYEQYF	TGCGCCAGCAGCCATAGCCCTGACAGGGGGGTCTACGAGCAGTACTTC
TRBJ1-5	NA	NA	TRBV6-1	CASSDQGRLEHF	TGTGCCAGCAGTGATCAGGGCAGACTAGAGCATTTT
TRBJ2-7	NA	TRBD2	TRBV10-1	CASSGGASGNHEQYF	TGCGCCAGCAGTGGAGGGGCTAGCGGAAACCACGAGCAGTACTTC
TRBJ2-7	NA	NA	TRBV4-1	CASSQSWGVYEQYF	TGCGCCAGCAGCCAATCTTGGGGAGTCTACGAGCAGTACTTC
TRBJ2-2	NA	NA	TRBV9	CASSVGGGGNTGELFF	TGTGCCAGCAGCGTAGGTGGTGGGGGGAACACCGGGGAGCTGTTTTTT
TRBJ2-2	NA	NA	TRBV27	CASSLYAGDTGELFF	TGTGCCAGCAGTTTGTACGCAGGGGACACCGGGGAGCTGTTTTTT
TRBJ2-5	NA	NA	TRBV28	CASSLVAQETQYF	TGTGCCAGCAGTTTAGTGGCCCAAGAGACCCAGTACTTC
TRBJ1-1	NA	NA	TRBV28	CASSFFGKGGDTEAFF	TGTGCCAGCAGTTTCTTCGGTAAGGGGGGTGACACTGAAGCTTTCTTT
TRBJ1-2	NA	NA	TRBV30	CAWRGGANYGYTF	TGTGCCTGGCGGGGAGGGGCTAACTATGGCTACACCTTC
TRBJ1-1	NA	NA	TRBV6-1	CASFWPGGGTEAFF	TGTGCCAGTTTCTGGCCGGGGGGAGGCACTGAAGCTTTCTTT
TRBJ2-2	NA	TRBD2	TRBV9	CASSGGTSGIGTGELFF	TGTGCCAGCAGCGGGGGGACTAGCGGGATAGGGACCGGGGAGCTGTTTTTT
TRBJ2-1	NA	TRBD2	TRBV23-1	CASSQSGREGSYNEQFF	TGCGCCAGCAGTCAATCGGGACGGGAGGGCTCCTACAATGAGCAGTTCTTC
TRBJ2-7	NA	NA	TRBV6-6	CASISGTSFYEQYF	TGTGCCAGCATCTCCGGGACATCTTTCTACGAGCAGTACTTC